This TCR beta chain is from a study of T cells in Graves' hyperthyroidism and ophthalmopathy. Findings and limits, study-wide: Progression to ophthalmopathy was predicted a median of approximately 6.4 months early. Most thyroid clonotypes that were expanded above 0.001 also turned up in blood.

The investigators amplified TCR beta CDR3 regions from RNA transcripts. When the TCR CDR3 underwent first-round RT-PCR, the HTBI primer set was used. TCRdb re-analysed the multiplex PCR reads in MiXCR, keeping a single row per CDR3 protein. The sample lists fewer than 450,000 distinct CDR3 sequences; 17% were seen once. This clonotype has at least ten counts. What it binds is unknown. CDR1 SGHAT and CDR2 FQNNGV come from the germline V gene. Trimming shortened V by 1 base and J by 2 bases, and 13 bases separated the two germline ends. This CDR3 is built from 16 residues. Any symptoms of ophthalmopathy came after the first hyperthyroidism diagnosis, from which the blood sample dates.

J is TRBJ2-3 and V is TRBV11-2, with a tentative D call TRBD2 (5 bases). Sequences were obtained from blood. The TCR was taken from a woman in her 30s with Graves' hyperthyroidism that later progressed to Graves' ophthalmopathy. Written as DNA, the CDR3 is TGTGCCAGCAGCTTAGGAGTAGGCGGACTCACAGATACGCAGTATTTT. Its protein product is CASSLGVGGLTDTQYF.